The source of this T cell receptor (beta chain) is a study of blood T cell repertoires in COVID-19. Study-level background: Some COVID-19 samples were acute and others convalescent; all came from the United States, Italy and Spain.

The germline gives CDR1 LNHDA, CDR2 SQIVND (reference sequence). The CDR3 has 13 amino acids. Between the trimmed V and J ends, which lost 6 bases and 7 bases, there was a span of 16 bases. Symptom resolution, clearance, or two negative PCRs marked donors in Cohort 3 as recovered. Libraries were prepared by immunoSEQ multiplex PCR; TCRdb keeps only in-frame clonotypes and omits some of them. The sample lists a few hundred thousand clones, around 82% occurring once. Sequencing used PBMCs or T cells enriched from blood (not recorded which). The clonotype originates from a man aged 50-60 years who had recovered from COVID-19. The chain recombines TRBV19 with TRBJ2-7; a weak D match, TRBD2 (6 bases). This chain's CDR3 is CASRQNGGLEQYF. In DNA form, the CDR3 reads TGTGCCAGTAGGCAGAACGGGGGACTGGAGCAGTACTTC.